These 20 T cell receptor beta chains originate from one sample sequenced in a study of T cells in Graves' hyperthyroidism and ophthalmopathy. RNA transcripts provided the source from which TCR beta CDR3 regions were amplified. The primer set for the first-round RT-PCR of the TCR CDR3 was HTBI. TCRdb itself ran the multiplex PCR reads through MiXCR, one entry per CDR3 protein. The repertoire consists of about 300,000 distinct CDR3 sequences, with around 19% occurring once and the leading ten covering under 45%. The sequencing input was blood. The source is a man aged 45 to 65 with Graves' ophthalmopathy.

The chain links TRBV24-1 to TRBJ2-5, with D unresolved. Germline CDR1 is KGHDR and CDR2 is SFDVKD. This CDR3 is built from 14 residues. Trimming cost V 0 bases and J 3 bases, with 7 bases left between them. DNA for the CDR3: TGTGCCACCAGTGATTTGGCAGGAGAAGAGACCCAGTACTTC. This gives the protein CATSDLAGEETQYF.

This clonotype showed up many times. The rearrangement joins TRBV28 to TRBJ2-3; possibly TRBD2 for D (6 bases). The ends were cut back, 6 bases at V and 1 base at J, with 14 bases in the middle. Germline assignment: CDR1 MDHEN and CDR2 SYDVKM. The length of the CDR3 is 15 residues. CDR3 DNA: TGTGCCAGCAGCCCCGGGAGAGTGGGCACAGATACGCAGTATTTT. Translation gives CASSPGRVGTDTQYF.

V is TRBV19 and J is TRBJ2-3; 11 positions agree with TRBD2. The CDR3 extends over 14 amino acids. The V segment lost 8 bases and the J segment 3 bases; nucleotides outside the gene matches: 4. Germline CDR1 reads LNHDA; CDR2 reads SQIVND (reference sequence). CDR3 sequence: CASQTSGNTDTQYF. CDR3 in DNA: TGTGCCAGTCAGACTAGCGGGAATACAGATACGCAGTATTTT.

This clonotype was seen a handful of times. The CDR3 coding sequence is TGTGCCAGCAGTTTTGGTATCCCCTCCTACAATGAGCAGTTCTTC. Protein: CASSFGIPSYNEQFF. This chain links TRBV27 with TRBJ2-1; D is unclear. Germline V gives CDR1 MNHEY, CDR2 SMNVEV (reference sequence). The CDR3 contains 15 residues. Trimming shortened V by 3 bases and J by 0 bases, and 9 bases separated the two germline ends.

This chain connects TRBV7-2 to TRBJ2-1, with TRBD2 matching over 10 bases. V gave up 2 bases and J gave up 9 bases; unmatched junction bases: 13. CDR3 length equals 17 residues. Germline V gives CDR1 SGHTA, CDR2 FQGNSA. DNA for the CDR3: TGTGCCAGCAGCTTATCCTGGCTAGCGGGAGCCCGAGGTGAGCAGTTCTTC. This sequence encodes CASSLSWLAGARGEQFF.

This chain links TRBV29-1 with TRBJ2-2; D remains ambiguous. Trimming shortened V by 6 bases and J by 0 bases, and 14 bases separated the two germline ends. Germline V CDR1 and CDR2: SQVTM, ANQGSEA. This CDR3 spans 15 amino acids. The CDR3 DNA reads as TGCAGCGTCCCCAAGGGCGGAGCGAACACCGGGGAGCTGTTTTTT. It codes for CSVPKGGANTGELFF.

This clonotype has only a few counts. This chain joins TRBV6-1 and TRBJ2-5, with 8 positions matching TRBD2. Germline CDR1 and CDR2: MNHNS and SASEGT. This CDR3 contains 14 residues. The J segment lost 3 bases and the V segment lost 6 bases, leaving 6 bases of the junction unmatched. This CDR3 reads CASRELAVEETQYF. DNA of the CDR3: TGTGCCAGCAGAGAACTAGCGGTAGAAGAGACCCAGTACTTC.

This clonotype occurred a few times. The V and J genes are TRBV5-1 and TRBJ2-3; tentative D call: TRBD1 (6 bases). The CDR3 runs 16 residues. Germline lookup yields CDR1 SGHRS and CDR2 YFSETQ. Trimming stripped 1 base from V and 1 base from J, with 13 bases between. The CDR3 nucleotides are TGCGCCAGCAGCTTGATGGGGGCTGCGGGCACAGATACGCAGTATTTT. This codes for CASSLMGAAGTDTQYF.

This clonotype was detected only a few times. The V gene is TRBV15, the J gene TRBJ2-1, with a tentative D call TRBD2 (5 bases). CDR1 is LNHNV, CDR2 YYDKDF, per germline (reference sequence). CDR3 length equals 15 residues. V lost 1 base, J lost 9 bases, and 16 bases lay in between. The CDR3 reads CATSRVAETRFEQFF. The CDR3 bases are TGTGCCACCAGCAGAGTAGCTGAAACTAGATTTGAGCAGTTCTTC.

The chain uses TRBV5-1 and TRBJ1-5; D is perhaps TRBD1 (5 bases). The CDR3 runs to 14 residues. CDR1 and CDR2 from the germline V gene are SGHRS and YFSETQ. The V end lost 3 bases, the J end lost 6 bases, and 13 bases lay between the germline ends. CDR3 protein: CASSSHAGIQPQHF. CDR3 DNA: TGCGCCAGCAGCTCCCACGCAGGGATTCAGCCCCAGCATTTT.

This clonotype was seen ten or more times. The chain has TRBV2 and TRBJ2-1; D possibly corresponds to TRBD1 (6 bases). The CDR3 loop spans 14 amino acids. Trimming removed 10 bases at V and 4 bases at J, with 17 bases between. The germline V gene encodes CDR1 SNHLY and CDR2 FYNNEI. This chain's CDR3 is CATRRDTLYNEQFF. In nucleotides, the CDR3 is TGTGCCACCAGAAGGGACACACTTTACAATGAGCAGTTCTTC.

Points on this clonotype: This may arise from a read error, as a much more abundant clone is one base away. This likely comes from a read error, as the CDR3 has no conserved phenylalanine or tryptophan at its end. The J gene is TRBJ2-7, the V gene TRBV3-1; D possibly matches TRBD1 or TRBD2 (5 bases each). V dropped 5 bases and J dropped 0 bases, with 20 bases sitting between them. The CDR3 sequence is 17 residues long. Germline lookup yields CDR1 LGHDT and CDR2 YNNKEL (reference sequence). CDR3 loop: CASSEIPGTTSSYEQYL. The CDR3 DNA reads as TGTGCCAGCAGCGAGATACCCGGGACGACGAGCTCCTACGAGCAGTACCTC.

This clonotype was recorded many times. The CDR3 bases are TGTGCCAGCAGCTTGGTCTTCCGGGACAGGGTTAGCAATCAGCCCCAGCATTTT. Its translation is CASSLVFRDRVSNQPQHF. J is TRBJ1-5 and V is TRBV5-5; 9 nucleotides align to TRBD1. The J segment lost 0 bases and the V segment lost 0 bases, leaving 7 bases of the junction unmatched. CDR1 and CDR2 from the germline V gene are SGHKS and YYEKEE (reference sequence). CDR3 length equals 18 residues.

This clonotype showed up just a few times. The chain couples TRBV28 to TRBJ1-4, with 7 bases matching TRBD1. The ends lost 7 bases at V and 5 bases at J; junction bases unmatched: 10. The CDR3 runs 15 residues. Germline CDR1 MDHEN, CDR2 SYDVKM. The DNA of the CDR3 is TGTGCCAGCACCAACCGTGAGACAGGGAATGAAAAACTGTTTTTT. It yields the protein CASTNRETGNEKLFF.

This clonotype was recorded at least ten times. The chain couples TRBV15 to TRBJ1-1; D perhaps matches TRBD1 (5 bases). Germline V gives CDR1 LNHNV, CDR2 YYDKDF (reference sequence). The CDR3 loop spans 16 amino acids. Trimming cost V 1 base and J 0 bases, with 12 bases left between them. As DNA, the CDR3 is TGTGCCACCAGCAGAGGACAGACTCTTATGAACACTGAAGCTTTCTTT. Translation gives CATSRGQTLMNTEAFF.

In its sample, this clonotype was seen many times. The V gene is TRBV5-1, the J gene TRBJ1-1, with D unresolved. This CDR3 region has 15 residues. The germline V gene has CDR1 SGHRS and CDR2 YFSETQ. Deletions cut 1 base from V and 1 base from J, with 11 bases between. CDR3 region: CASSLTPLENTEAFF. In nucleotides, the CDR3 is TGCGCCAGCAGCTTGACCCCATTGGAGAACACTGAAGCTTTCTTT.

The sample holds many counts of this clonotype. The genes are TRBV18 and TRBJ1-1; D is uncertain. Germline assignment: CDR1 KGHSH and CDR2 LQKENI. V was cut by 3 bases and J by 3 bases, with 8 bases left in between. This CDR3 contains 13 residues. CDR3 bases: TGTGCCAGCTCACCGGCGGCGGACACTGAAGCTTTCTTT. This encodes CASSPAADTEAFF.

In its sample, this clonotype was seen many times. The chain has TRBV20-1 and TRBJ1-1, with D possibly TRBD1 on 5 matching bases. Germline CDR1 reads DFQATT; CDR2 reads SNEGSKA (reference sequence). The CDR3 sequence is 13 residues long. V shed 6 bases and J shed 2 bases, with 13 bases lying between them. The CDR3 DNA follows: TGCAGTGCCGCCCCGGGGGGTAACACTGAAGCTTTCTTT. It yields the protein CSAAPGGNTEAFF.

A few counts support this clonotype. The rearrangement uses TRBV2 and TRBJ1-1; TRBD1 aligns across 7 bases. Unmatched junction bases numbered 10, after V lost 6 bases and J lost 6 bases. Germline CDR1 reads SNHLY; CDR2 reads FYNNEI. The CDR3 covers 14 residues. CDR3 region: CASRRGPGMAEAFF. CDR3 in DNA: TGTGCCAGCAGGAGGGGGCCAGGTATGGCTGAAGCTTTCTTT.

This clonotype was counted ten times or more. The chain has TRBV11-3 and TRBJ2-1; 11 bases map to TRBD2. This CDR3 comprises 15 residues. Per germline, CDR1 SGHNT and CDR2 YENEEA. The ends lost 2 bases at V and 4 bases at J; junction bases unmatched: 1. CDR3 protein: CASSLTSGGYNEQFF. CDR3 DNA sequence: TGTGCCAGCAGCTTAACTAGCGGGGGATACAATGAGCAGTTCTTC. Combining the CDR3 with reference TRBV11-3 and TRBJ2-1 gives the whole variable domain EAGVVQSPRYKIIEKKQPVAFWCNPISGHNTLYWYLQNLGQGPELLIRYENEEAVDDSQLPKDRFSAERLKGVDSTLKIQPAELGDSAVYLCASSLTSGGYNEQFFGPGTRLTVL.